Below are 20 T cell receptor beta chains sequenced from a single sample in a study of blood T cell repertoires in COVID-19. Some clones are missing from TCRdb's copy, which holds only in-frame ones; the method was immunoSEQ multiplex PCR. Here the sample spans 180,000 or so clones, roughly 86% being singletons. Sequencing was performed on peripheral blood. These receptors were obtained from a middle-aged man with active or convalescent COVID-19.

The V gene is TRBV9, the J gene TRBJ1-3; D is unclear. V lost 4 bases to trimming and J lost 10 bases, with 12 bases between them. This CDR3 is 12 amino acids long. The germline V gene has CDR1 SGDLS and CDR2 YYNGEE. The CDR3 loop is CASSLLIPTIYF. For the CDR3, the DNA is TGTGCCAGCAGCCTACTTATTCCTACCATATATTTT.

The rearrangement links TRBV25-1 to TRBJ1-1, with D perhaps TRBD1 (6 bases). The length of the CDR3 is 13 residues. The V end was cut by 1 base, the J end by 6 bases, with 9 bases between. Germline values: CDR1 MGHDK, CDR2 SYGVNS. CDR3 nucleotide sequence: TGTGCCAGCAGTGAATCAGGGGACGCTGAAGCTTTCTTT. It yields the protein CASSESGDAEAFF. Full variable domain (outside the CDR3, taken from reference TRBV25-1 and TRBJ1-1): EADIYQTPRYLVIGTGKKITLECSQTMGHDKMYWYQQDPGMELHLIHYSYGVNSTEKGDLSSESTVSRIRTEHFPLTLESARPSHTSQYLCASSESGDAEAFFGQGTRLTVV.

J is TRBJ1-2 and V is TRBV2; D may be TRBD1 (5 bases). The V gene's germline CDR1 is SNHLY and CDR2 FYNNEI. This CDR3 region has 13 residues. Trimming left V 5 bases short and J 4 bases short, with 11 bases between. The CDR3 DNA sequence: TGTGCCAGCAGTTCAACAGGTGGCTATGGCTACACCTTC. Translating it yields CASSSTGGYGYTF.

The rearrangement uses TRBV5-5 and TRBJ1-1, with D unclear. This CDR3 contains 16 residues. Germline-derived CDR1 and CDR2 are SGHKS and YYEKEE (reference sequence). V shed 1 base and J shed 8 bases, with 21 bases lying between them. As DNA, the CDR3 is TGTGCCAGCAGCTTGTATGTGGCGGGAGGGTTCGGGGAAGCTTTCTTT. Amino acid sequence: CASSLYVAGGFGEAFF.

This sequence joins TRBV7-8 and TRBJ2-3; perhaps TRBD2 as D (6 bases). CDR3 length: 17 residues. Per the germline V gene, CDR1 is SGHVS and CDR2 is FQNEAQ. Trimming shortened V by 2 bases and J by 1 base, and 16 bases separated the two germline ends. CDR3 protein: CASSLISGLARTDTQYF. The CDR3 bases are TGTGCCAGCAGCTTAATAAGCGGGCTAGCCCGCACAGATACGCAGTATTTT.

The V gene is TRBV11-2, the J gene TRBJ2-7; TRBD2 aligns across 9 bases. The CDR3 is 16 amino acids. CDR1 is SGHAT and CDR2 is FQNNGV in the germline V gene. V shed 5 bases and J 2 bases; nucleotides not matched to a gene: 10. In nucleotides, the CDR3 is TGTGCCAGCAGCGGTAGAGCGGGGGGAAGACCCTACGAGCAGTACTTC. It yields the protein CASSGRAGGRPYEQYF.

This chain uses TRBV6-2 or TRBV6-3 with TRBJ1-5; D is perhaps TRBD1 (5 bases). This CDR3 spans 14 amino acids. V lost 8 bases to trimming and J lost 0 bases, with 11 bases between them. CDR1 and CDR2 (germline): MNHEY, SVGEGT. The CDR3 sequence is CASGRDYSNQPQHF. The CDR3 coding sequence is TGTGCCAGCGGCCGGGACTATAGCAATCAGCCCCAGCATTTT.

The gene calls are TRBV15 and TRBJ1-2; 9 bases line up with TRBD1. V shed 1 base and J 7 bases; nucleotides not matched to a gene: 4. The V gene's germline CDR1 is LNHNV and CDR2 YYDKDF (reference sequence). CDR3 length equals 14 residues. CDR3 loop: CATSRGDRDRGYTF. CDR3 coding DNA: TGTGCCACCAGCAGAGGGGACAGGGATCGTGGCTACACCTTC. The complete variable domain, with remaining parts taken from reference TRBV15 and TRBJ1-2, reads DAMVIQNPRYQVTQFGKPVTLSCSQTLNHNVMYWYQQKSSQAPKLLFHYYDKDFNNEADTPDNFQSRRPNTSFCFLDIRSPGLGDTAMYLCATSRGDRDRGYTFGSGTRLTVV.

The DNA for the CDR3 is TGCAGCGGGGGACAGGGCGGCTATGGCTACACCTTC. Encoded protein: CSGGQGGYGYTF. V usage is TRBV29-1 and J usage is TRBJ1-2; 9 nucleotides match TRBD1. The length of the CDR3 is 12 residues. V was clipped by 7 bases and J by 4 bases; unmatched bases: 4. CDR1 is SQVTM and CDR2 is ANQGSEA in the germline V gene.

The V and J genes are TRBV19 and TRBJ1-5, with D unclear. The V end was cut by 0 bases, the J end by 3 bases, with 18 bases between. CDR1 and CDR2 (germline): LNHDA, SQIVND (reference sequence). The CDR3 has 18 residues. The CDR3 DNA sequence: TGTGCCAGTAGTATAGATGGGGTTGGAGGGCCCAACAATCAGCCCCAGCATTTT. It yields the protein CASSIDGVGGPNNQPQHF.

The CDR3 loop is CASSLEPSLFGNTIYF. In nucleotides, the CDR3 is TGTGCCAGCAGCTTAGAACCCAGTTTGTTTGGAAACACCATATATTTT. V usage is TRBV11-2 and J usage is TRBJ1-3; D not certain. With 0 bases removed from V and 3 bases from J, the gap between germline ends came to 12 bases. CDR1 and CDR2 from the germline V gene are SGHAT and FQNNGV. The length of the CDR3 is 16 residues.

With respect to this clone: Within the sample, other DNA sequences also encode this same CDR3. The CDR3 nucleotides read TGTGCCAGCAGCGTAAGCGGGGGGGCCGGGGAGACCCAGTACTTC. It yields the protein CASSVSGGAGETQYF. The V gene is TRBV9, the J gene TRBJ2-5, with TRBD2 identical over 10 bases. The junction had 5 bases not matched to a gene; V was cut back by 1 base and J by 5 bases. This CDR3 is 15 amino acids long. CDR1 and CDR2 (germline): SGDLS, YYNGEE.

V and J are TRBV5-1 and TRBJ1-1; D remains ambiguous. V was pared by 4 bases and J by 3 bases, with 16 bases between. CDR1 is SGHRS and CDR2 is YFSETQ in the germline V gene. The CDR3 runs to 15 residues. CDR3 in DNA: TGCGCCAGCAGCCCCCCCCCGGGTGATTACACTGAAGCTTTCTTT. It translates to CASSPPPGDYTEAFF.

The gene calls are TRBV5-5 and TRBJ2-3, with D possibly matching TRBD1 (6 bases). The CDR3 has 15 residues. V was trimmed by 2 bases and J by 2 bases, leaving 12 bases between them. CDR1 SGHKS and CDR2 YYEKEE come from the germline V gene (reference sequence). The DNA for the CDR3 is TGTGCCAGCAGCTTCTCGGACAGTCTCACAGATACGCAGTATTTT. Amino acid sequence: CASSFSDSLTDTQYF. Full variable domain (rest looked up from reference TRBV5-5 and TRBJ2-3): DAGVTQSPTHLIKTRGQQVTLRCSPISGHKSVSWYQQVLGQGPQFIFQYYEKEERGRGNFPDRFSARQFPNYSSELNVNALLLGDSALYLCASSFSDSLTDTQYFGPGTRLTVL.

The genes are TRBV7-2 and TRBJ1-5; 8 bases align to TRBD1. V lost 3 bases, J lost 11 bases, and 9 bases stayed unmatched. The germline CDR1 and CDR2 sequences are SGHTA and FQGNSA. The CDR3 spans 14 residues. The CDR3: CASSFGQGGRAQHF. The DNA of the CDR3 is TGTGCCAGCAGCTTCGGACAGGGAGGCAGGGCCCAGCATTTT.

This clone was seen more than once but under ten times. The chain recombines TRBV2 with TRBJ2-7; D possibly corresponds to TRBD1 (5 bases). CDR1 is SNHLY, CDR2 FYNNEI, per germline. Trimming shortened V by 3 bases and J by 1 base, and 10 bases separated the two germline ends. CDR3 size: 14 residues. Written as DNA, the CDR3 is TGTGCCAGCAGTGATGCCGACAGTTCCTACGAGCAGTACTTC. Protein product: CASSDADSSYEQYF.

The chain couples TRBV19 to TRBJ2-1, with TRBD2 identical over 9 bases. CDR3 length: 15 amino acids. Germline V lookup: CDR1 LNHDA, CDR2 SQIVND (reference sequence). J lost 10 bases, V lost 5 bases, and 12 bases had no gene match. CDR3 protein: CASSAGTSPPTEQFF. CDR3 in DNA: TGTGCCAGTAGTGCCGGGACTAGCCCCCCCACAGAGCAGTTCTTC.

The gene calls are TRBV19 and TRBJ1-5; maybe TRBD1 (6 bases). V lost 3 bases and J 0 bases, leaving 12 bases between the germline ends. The V gene's germline CDR1 is LNHDA and CDR2 SQIVND (reference sequence). The CDR3 runs to 16 residues. The CDR3 here is CASSILGTHSNQPQHF. The CDR3 DNA reads as TGTGCCAGTAGTATCCTCGGGACACATAGCAATCAGCCCCAGCATTTT.

The J gene is TRBJ2-1, the V gene TRBV7-8; a possible D gene is TRBD2 (6 bases). The CDR3 extends over 15 amino acids. V was clipped by 7 bases and J by 0 bases, with 13 bases between them. Germline assignment: CDR1 SGHVS and CDR2 FQNEAQ. CDR3 nucleotide sequence: TGTGCCAGCACTTCCTGGCGGGGCTCCTACAATGAGCAGTTCTTC. Translating it yields CASTSWRGSYNEQFF.

This chain uses TRBV7-3 with TRBJ2-3; weak D call: TRBD2 (5 bases). The CDR3 extends over 14 amino acids. V was shortened by 2 bases and J by 13 bases, with 19 bases between the two germline ends. Per germline, CDR1 SGHTA and CDR2 FQGTGA. The CDR3 here is CASSLQDSGKRKYF. The CDR3 bases are TGTGCCAGCAGCTTACAGGACTCGGGCAAAAGGAAGTATTTT. Variable domain in full (rest from reference TRBV7-3 and TRBJ2-3): GAGVSQTPSNKVTEKGKYVELRCDPISGHTALYWYRQSLGQGPEFLIYFQGTGAADDSGLPNDRFFAVRPEGSVSTLKIQRTERGDSAVYLCASSLQDSGKRKYFGPGTRLTVL.